What follows are 13 T cell receptor beta chains derived from one specimen sequenced in a study of Graves' ophthalmopathy and Graves' hyperthyroidism. RNA transcripts yielded amplified TCR beta CDR3 regions. HTBI primers were used in a first-round RT-PCR, which preceded a second-round multiplex PCR. TCRdb reprocessed the multiplex PCR reads via MiXCR and lists one record per CDR3 protein. The sample lists 600,000 to 700,000 distinct CDR3 sequences, roughly 39% occurring once. The specimen was peripheral blood. All receptors come from an adult man with Graves' ophthalmopathy.

The chain joins TRBV2 to TRBJ1-1; D unclear. This CDR3 is built from 13 residues. Germline V gene sequence: CDR1 SNHLY, CDR2 FYNNEI. V lost 8 bases, J lost 0 bases, and 10 bases lay in between. The CDR3 DNA is TGTGCCAGCGTGCAAGACTTGAACACTGAAGCTTTCTTT. Translated, it gives CASVQDLNTEAFF.

In regard to this clonotype: One base away lies a much larger clone, so this may be a sequencing read error. In nucleotides, the CDR3 is TGTGCCAGCAGCTTAGTCTGGGACGCTTCCCACGAGCAGTACTTC. It is translated as CASSLVWDASHEQYF. This chain joins TRBV11-2 and TRBJ2-7, with D possibly being TRBD1 or TRBD2 (5 bases each). Trimming took off 1 base at V and 5 bases at J, with 15 bases between the two ends. CDR3 length: 15 amino acids. Looked up from germline, CDR1 is SGHAT and CDR2 is FQNNGV.

The rearrangement joins TRBV12-3 or TRBV12-4 to TRBJ1-1, with D unclear. V lost 6 bases and J lost 1, with 18 bases in between. CDR3 length: 16 residues. CDR3 protein: CASSPGSPRANTEAFF. CDR3 nucleotides: TGTGCCAGCAGCCCCGGGAGTCCGCGGGCGAACACTGAAGCTTTCTTT.

This chain joins TRBV7-3 and TRBJ2-7; weak D call: TRBD2 (6 bases). The CDR3 loop spans 15 amino acids. Looked up from germline, CDR1 is SGHTA and CDR2 is FQGTGA. With 5 bases removed from V and 2 bases from J, the gap between germline ends came to 16 bases. In DNA form, the CDR3 reads TGTGCCAGCAGCCGCCGGGACTCCATGACCTACGAGCAGTACTTC. It yields the protein CASSRRDSMTYEQYF.

In this sample, this clonotype turned up many times. The genes are TRBV24-1 and TRBJ2-2; D is unclear. This CDR3 comprises 15 residues. Germline values: CDR1 KGHDR, CDR2 SFDVKD. V was cut by 2 bases and J by 5 bases, with 11 bases left in between. The CDR3 protein is CATSDSQAYTGELFF. The CDR3 DNA follows: TGTGCCACCAGTGATTCCCAGGCGTATACCGGGGAGCTGTTTTTT.

The gene calls are TRBV4-1 and TRBJ1-2, with D tentatively TRBD1 (5 bases). The V and J ends lost 1 base and 3 bases respectively, with 15 bases between them. Germline CDR1 and CDR2: MGHRA and YSYEKL. This CDR3 region has 16 residues. CDR3 bases: TGCGCCAGCAGCCAAGCCCTGGACCCGGGGCACTATGGCTACACCTTC. Translating gives CASSQALDPGHYGYTF.

In its sample, this clonotype was seen many times. The genes are TRBV20-1 and TRBJ2-7; D call uncertain. V was trimmed by 3 bases and J by 3 bases, leaving 12 bases between them. From germline, CDR1 is DFQATT and CDR2 SNEGSKA (reference sequence). This CDR3 comprises 13 residues. CDR3 amino acids: CSARRFGLYEQYF. DNA for the CDR3: TGCAGTGCTAGGAGGTTCGGGCTCTACGAGCAGTACTTC.

This clonotype has ten or more counts. In DNA form, the CDR3 reads TGTGCCAGCAGCTTAGGCGGCTCGAACACCGGGGAGCTGTTTTTT. This translates into CASSLGGSNTGELFF. The chain recombines TRBV7-2 with TRBJ2-2, with D uncertain. Per germline, CDR1 SGHTA and CDR2 FQGNSA. This CDR3 comprises 15 residues. Trimming removed 1 base from V and 0 bases from J, with 6 bases in between.

This clonotype showed up many times. The gene calls are TRBV7-8 and TRBJ2-7; TRBD1 matches 8 bases. The V and J ends lost 3 bases and 5 bases, in that order; junction bases with no gene match: 9. Germline V gene lookup returns CDR1 SGHVS and CDR2 FQNEAQ. The CDR3 is 15 amino acids. The CDR3 nucleotides read TGTGCCAGCAGCTTCGGGACAGGAATACCCCACGAGCAGTACTTC. Translation: CASSFGTGIPHEQYF.

There are many counts of this clonotype. The CDR3 sequence: CATHSITGELFF. The DNA for the CDR3 is TGTGCCACCCATAGTATCACCGGGGAGCTGTTTTTT. The V gene is TRBV24-1, the J gene TRBJ2-2; no firm D call. Deletions cut 9 bases from V and 4 bases from J, with 8 bases between. CDR3 length: 12 amino acids. In germline, CDR1 is KGHDR, CDR2 SFDVKD.

There are many counts of this clonotype. V and J are TRBV9 and TRBJ1-5, with no clear D. Trimming pared 5 bases from V and 2 bases from J, leaving 8 bases between. Germline loops: CDR1 SGDLS, CDR2 YYNGEE. The CDR3 contains 13 residues. CDR3 sequence: CASSPRGNQPQHF. CDR3 DNA sequence: TGTGCCAGCAGTCCCCGGGGCAATCAGCCCCAGCATTTT.

In its sample, this clonotype was seen many times. DNA for the CDR3: TGTGCCAGCAGACAGGACAGCTACGAGCAGTACTTC. It encodes CASRQDSYEQYF. V gene TRBV7-9 combines with J gene TRBJ2-7; D perhaps matches TRBD1 (6 bases). The CDR3 covers 12 residues. V was pared by 6 bases and J by 3 bases, with 9 bases between. Germline-derived CDR1 and CDR2 are SEHNR and FQNEAQ (reference sequence).

This clonotype was found many times. The chain uses TRBV12-3 or TRBV12-4 and TRBJ1-1; TRBD1 aligns across 10 bases. The CDR3 covers 14 residues. The V segment lost 5 bases and the J segment 3 bases; nucleotides outside the gene matches: 3. The CDR3, as DNA: TGTGCCAGCAGTCGACAGGGGGCCTACACTGAAGCTTTCTTT. Translating it yields CASSRQGAYTEAFF.